This T cell receptor (beta chain) was documented in a study of blood T cell repertoires in COVID-19. CDR3 length: 15 residues. From germline, CDR1 is SGHRS and CDR2 YFSETQ. V gave up 0 bases and J gave up 6 bases; unmatched junction bases: 8. In the original workflow: Quantification of nucleated cells was approximated via reference gene primer amplification. Assay: immunoSEQ multiplex PCR; the TCRdb copy retains only in-frame clones and omits some. D and trimming come from the DNA, and the V and J calls and clone size come from that table. The sample lists more than 200,000 clones; about four fifths were seen once.

Input material: peripheral blood. This sequence was found in an older man with acute or convalescent COVID-19. This sequence joins TRBV5-1 and TRBJ2-7; 8 positions match TRBD2. As DNA, the CDR3 is TGCGCCAGCAGCTTGGACGGGACTAGTAACCGCGAGCAGTACTTC. Encoded protein: CASSLDGTSNREQYF.